A single sample is the source of the 9 T cell receptor beta chains below, sequenced in a study of T cell changes during pregnancy in multiple sclerosis. The protocol was immunoSEQ multiplex PCR, while the TCRdb copy is restricted to in-frame clones and leaves out a portion. The sample yields about 50,000 clones, 85% to 95% seen once. The sample consisted of CD4+ T cells from peripheral blood mononuclear cells, taken after pregnancy. The source is a female donor in good health, enrolled as a control in a pregnancy study.

J is TRBJ2-5 and V is TRBV7-9, with D unclear. Trimming removed 2 bases from V and 9 bases from J, with 10 bases in between. Germline CDR1 is SEHNR and CDR2 is FQNEAQ (reference sequence). CDR3 size: 12 residues. In nucleotides, the CDR3 is TGTGCCAGCAGCTTAAGTCCGGGTGCCCAGTACTTC. It translates to CASSLSPGAQYF.

The V and J genes are TRBV29-1 and TRBJ2-7; 13 nucleotides match TRBD2. This CDR3 has 18 amino acids. The V gene's germline CDR1 is SQVTM and CDR2 ANQGSEA. With 3 bases clipped from V and 4 bases from J, the junction kept 15 bases outside the gene matches. The CDR3 loop is CSVESSSTSGGAWYEQYF. CDR3 bases: TGCAGCGTTGAGAGTAGTTCTACTAGCGGGGGGGCCTGGTACGAGCAGTACTTC.

This rearrangement joins TRBV30 to TRBJ1-4, with D possibly matching TRBD1 (5 bases). Trimming shortened V by 1 base and J by 4 bases, and 10 bases separated the two germline ends. Germline CDR1 reads GTSNPN; CDR2 reads SVGIG (reference sequence). The CDR3 has 14 residues. The CDR3 loop is CAWSGQGFNEKLFF. The CDR3 bases are TGTGCCTGGAGTGGGCAGGGATTTAATGAAAAACTGTTTTTT.

The chain joins TRBV6-1 to TRBJ2-2; 7 bases map to TRBD2. Germline V gives CDR1 MNHNS, CDR2 SASEGT. The CDR3 covers 20 residues. The J segment lost 0 bases and the V segment lost 2 bases, leaving 15 bases of the junction unmatched. CDR3 DNA sequence: TGTGCCAGCAGTGAACGGCGGGGGAGTTGGGGAACACCGAACACCGGGGAGCTGTTTTTT. Its translation is CASSERRGSWGTPNTGELFF.

This clone has a single count. This rearrangement joins TRBV11-2 to TRBJ1-5; D ambiguous. Germline-derived CDR1 and CDR2 are SGHAT and FQNNGV. This CDR3 contains 14 residues. Deletions cut 0 bases from V and 9 bases from J, with 12 bases between. The CDR3 protein is CASSLEAGSGPQHF. The CDR3 DNA reads as TGTGCCAGCAGCTTAGAGGCGGGGTCGGGGCCCCAGCATTTT.

This clone was detected a few times. V is TRBV25-1 and J is TRBJ2-5; 8 bases agree with TRBD1. The CDR3 runs 16 residues. CDR1 and CDR2 (germline): MGHDK, SYGVNS. Trimming took 5 bases from V and 4 from J; bases not matched to a gene: 12. CDR3 protein: CASSRRGRTGLETQYF. The CDR3, as DNA: TGTGCCAGCAGTAGGAGGGGGAGGACAGGGTTAGAGACCCAGTACTTC.

The genes are TRBV5-4 and TRBJ2-5; D is possibly TRBD2 (5 bases). CDR1 is SGHNT and CDR2 is YYREEE in the germline V gene (reference sequence). Trimming cost V 4 bases and J 2 bases, with 9 bases left between them. This CDR3 has 13 amino acids. The CDR3 loop reads CASSISVQETQYF. The CDR3 DNA reads as TGTGCCAGCAGCATTAGCGTACAAGAGACCCAGTACTTC.

CDR3 loop: CASSVAPSGDYNEQFF. The CDR3 DNA reads TGTGCCAGCAGCGTAGCCCCTAGCGGGGACTACAATGAGCAGTTCTTC. The rearrangement joins TRBV9 to TRBJ2-1; 9 bases fit TRBD2. Germline CDR1 SGDLS, CDR2 YYNGEE. The CDR3 has 16 residues. Unmatched junction bases numbered 4, after V lost 0 bases and J lost 3 bases.

CDR3 sequence reads: CASSYGTGGTYEQYF. CDR3 nucleotides: TGTGCCAGCAGTTACGGGACAGGTGGAACCTACGAGCAGTACTTC. The chain is built from TRBV6-5 and TRBJ2-7; 8 nucleotides align to TRBD1. CDR1 MNHEY and CDR2 SVGAGI come from the germline V gene. CDR3 length equals 15 residues. Trimming removed 2 bases from V and 2 bases from J; junction bases left unmatched: 5.